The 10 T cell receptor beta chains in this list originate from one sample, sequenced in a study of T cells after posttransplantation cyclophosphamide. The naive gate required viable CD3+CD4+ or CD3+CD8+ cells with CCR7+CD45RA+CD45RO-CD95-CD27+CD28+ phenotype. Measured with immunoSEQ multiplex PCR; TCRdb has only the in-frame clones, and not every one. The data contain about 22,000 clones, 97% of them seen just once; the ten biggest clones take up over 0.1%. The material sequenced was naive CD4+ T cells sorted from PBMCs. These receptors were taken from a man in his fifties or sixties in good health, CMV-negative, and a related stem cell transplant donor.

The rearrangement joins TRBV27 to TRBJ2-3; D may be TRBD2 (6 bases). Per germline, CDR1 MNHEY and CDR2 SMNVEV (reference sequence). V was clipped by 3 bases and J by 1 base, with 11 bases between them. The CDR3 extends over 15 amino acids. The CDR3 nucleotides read TGTGCCAGCAGTTTGAGGAGGGCGGGCACAGATACGCAGTATTTT. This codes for CASSLRRAGTDTQYF.

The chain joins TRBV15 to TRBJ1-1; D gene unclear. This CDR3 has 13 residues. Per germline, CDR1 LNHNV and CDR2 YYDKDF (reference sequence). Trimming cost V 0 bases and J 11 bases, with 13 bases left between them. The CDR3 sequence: CATSRDHNSKAFF. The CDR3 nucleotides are TGTGCCACCAGCAGAGATCATAACAGTAAGGCTTTCTTT.

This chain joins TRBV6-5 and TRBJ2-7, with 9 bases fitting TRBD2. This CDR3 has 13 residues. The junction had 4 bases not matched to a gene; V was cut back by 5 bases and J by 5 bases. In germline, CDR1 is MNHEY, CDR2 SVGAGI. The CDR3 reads CASSQAGGDEQYF. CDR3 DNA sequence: TGTGCCAGCAGTCAGGCGGGAGGGGACGAGCAGTACTTC.

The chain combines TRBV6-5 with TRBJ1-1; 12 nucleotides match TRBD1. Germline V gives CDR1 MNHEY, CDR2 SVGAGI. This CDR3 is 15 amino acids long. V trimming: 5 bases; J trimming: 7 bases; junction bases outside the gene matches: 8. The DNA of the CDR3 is TGTGCCAGCAGTCAAAGCGGGACAGGGGGCTTTGAAGCTTTCTTT. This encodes CASSQSGTGGFEAFF.

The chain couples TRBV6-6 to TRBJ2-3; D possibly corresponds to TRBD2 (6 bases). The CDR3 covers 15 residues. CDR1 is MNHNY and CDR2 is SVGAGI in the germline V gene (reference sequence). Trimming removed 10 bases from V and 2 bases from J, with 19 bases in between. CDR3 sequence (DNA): TGTGCCATATCCCCCGGGGGTATGAACACAGATACGCAGTATTTT. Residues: CAISPGGMNTDTQYF.

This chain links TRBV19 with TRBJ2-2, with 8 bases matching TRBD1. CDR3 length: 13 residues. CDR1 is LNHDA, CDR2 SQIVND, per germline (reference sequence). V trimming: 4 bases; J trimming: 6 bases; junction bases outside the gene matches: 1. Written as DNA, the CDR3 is TGTGCCAGTAGTAGGGACAGGCCCGGGGAGCTGTTTTTT. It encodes CASSRDRPGELFF.

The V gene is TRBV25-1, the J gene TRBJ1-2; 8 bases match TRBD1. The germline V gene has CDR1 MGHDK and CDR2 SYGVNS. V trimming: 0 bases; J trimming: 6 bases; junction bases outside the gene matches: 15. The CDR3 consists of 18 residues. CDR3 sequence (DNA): TGTGCCAGCAGTGAATATGCCCCTCAGGGGGCCGTTCGTGATGGCTACACCTTC. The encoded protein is CASSEYAPQGAVRDGYTF.

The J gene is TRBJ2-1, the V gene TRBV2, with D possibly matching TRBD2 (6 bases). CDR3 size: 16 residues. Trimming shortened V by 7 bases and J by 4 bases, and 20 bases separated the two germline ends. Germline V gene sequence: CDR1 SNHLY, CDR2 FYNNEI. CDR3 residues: CASTPQGGGRYNEQFF. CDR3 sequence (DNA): TGTGCCAGCACTCCCCAAGGTGGAGGGAGGTACAATGAGCAGTTCTTC.

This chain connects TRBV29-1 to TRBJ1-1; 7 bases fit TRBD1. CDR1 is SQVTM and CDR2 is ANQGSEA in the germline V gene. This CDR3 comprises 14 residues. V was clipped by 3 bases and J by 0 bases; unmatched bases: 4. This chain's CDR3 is CSVERDSMNTEAFF. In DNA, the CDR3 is TGCAGCGTTGAGAGGGACAGTATGAACACTGAAGCTTTCTTT.

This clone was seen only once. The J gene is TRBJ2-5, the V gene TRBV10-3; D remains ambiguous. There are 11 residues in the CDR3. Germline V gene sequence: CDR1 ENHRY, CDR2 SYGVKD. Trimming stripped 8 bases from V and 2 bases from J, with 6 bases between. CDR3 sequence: CAIGQQETQYF. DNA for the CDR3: TGTGCCATCGGGCAGCAAGAGACCCAGTACTTC.